These 11 T cell receptor beta chains originate from one sample sequenced in a study of early T cells in non-severe SARS-CoV-2 infection. TCRdb processed the 5' RACE reads anew with MiXCR; each CDR3 protein has one entry. Of approximately 89,000 distinct CDR3 sequences listed, over 12% are singletons. The material sequenced was whole blood. These receptor sequences come from an adult who was a healthcare worker with PCR-confirmed SARS-CoV-2 infection or an uninfected control (not recorded which).

This clonotype was observed many times. This sequence joins TRBV13 and TRBJ2-7; D not resolved. Per the germline V gene, CDR1 is PRHDT and CDR2 is FYEKMQ (reference sequence). V lost 3 bases, J lost 0 bases, and 9 bases lay in between. CDR3 length: 14 residues. This chain's CDR3 is CASSFRPDSYEQYF. Written as DNA, the CDR3 is TGTGCCAGCAGCTTTAGACCGGACTCCTACGAGCAGTACTTC.

The table lists this clonotype with many counts. Mismatch with germline at one junction end may stem from a read error. This rearrangement joins TRBV7-7 to TRBJ1-6; no definite D call. The CDR3 covers 13 residues. CDR1 SSHAT and CDR2 FNYEAQ come from the germline V gene (reference sequence). CDR3 loop: CASSLKTNSPLHF. The CDR3 nucleotides are TGTGCTAGCAGCTTAAAAACCAATTCACCCCTCCACTTT.

This clonotype was seen ten or more times. The J gene is TRBJ2-7, the V gene TRBV7-9, with TRBD1 as a possible D gene (5 bases). V was cut by 0 bases and J by 2 bases, with 11 bases left in between. CDR1 SEHNR and CDR2 FQNEAQ come from the germline V gene (reference sequence). This CDR3 has 15 amino acids. CDR3 amino acids: CASSLAAGHAYEQYF. The CDR3 DNA reads TGTGCCAGCAGCTTAGCCGCCGGACACGCCTACGAGCAGTACTTC. Full variable domain (outside the CDR3, taken from reference TRBV7-9 and TRBJ2-7): DTGVSQNPRHKITKRGQNVTFRCDPISEHNRLYWYRQTLGQGPEFLTYFQNEAQLEKSRLLSDRFSAERPKGSFSTLEIQRTEQGDSAMYLCASSLAAGHAYEQYFGPGTRLTVT.

The chain joins TRBV7-9 to TRBJ2-3; either TRBD1 or TRBD2 may fit D (5 bases each). Trimming shortened V by 4 bases and J by 0 bases, and 14 bases separated the two germline ends. The germline CDR1 and CDR2 sequences are SEHNR and FQNEAQ (reference sequence). The CDR3 runs 16 residues. The CDR3, as DNA: TGTGCCAGCAGCTCAAAGGGGAGTCCCAGCACAGATACGCAGTATTTT. As protein: CASSSKGSPSTDTQYF.

This clonotype was recorded at least ten times. The chain joins TRBV2 to TRBJ1-5, with TRBD1 matching 7 bases. V lost 10 bases to trimming and J lost 4 bases; unmatched junction nucleotides: 7. This CDR3 is 13 amino acids long. Germline assignment: CDR1 SNHLY and CDR2 FYNNEI. CDR3 region: CATGTEMNQPQHF. In DNA form, the CDR3 reads TGTGCCACGGGGACAGAAATGAATCAGCCCCAGCATTTT.

This clonotype was seen more than once but under ten times. The gene calls are TRBV7-3 and TRBJ1-1, with D possibly TRBD1 on 5 matching bases. From germline, CDR1 is SGHTA and CDR2 FQGTGA. This CDR3 is built from 14 residues. V was cut by 1 base and J by 2 bases, with 8 bases left in between. The CDR3 sequence is CASSLMGLNTEAFF. The CDR3 nucleotides read TGTGCCAGCAGCTTAATGGGACTCAACACTGAAGCTTTCTTT. Full variable domain (rest looked up from reference TRBV7-3 and TRBJ1-1): GAGVSQTPSNKVTEKGKYVELRCDPISGHTALYWYRQSLGQGPEFLIYFQGTGAADDSGLPNDRFFAVRPEGSVSTLKIQRTERGDSAVYLCASSLMGLNTEAFFGQGTRLTVV.

The J gene is TRBJ2-5, the V gene TRBV6-5; 9 positions agree with TRBD1. The CDR3 is 15 amino acids. The J segment lost 4 bases and the V segment lost 5 bases, leaving 8 bases of the junction unmatched. Germline CDR1 MNHEY, CDR2 SVGAGI. CDR3 amino acids: CASSPYGTGRETQYF. CDR3 bases: TGTGCCAGCAGTCCCTATGGGACAGGGCGAGAGACCCAGTACTTC.

The chain has TRBV7-6 and TRBJ2-7; 9 nucleotides line up with TRBD1. Per the germline V gene, CDR1 is SGHVS and CDR2 is FNYEAQ. The CDR3 has 15 amino acids. With V trimmed by 5 bases and J by 4 bases, 9 bases remained unmatched. The CDR3 here is CASSASGTGLYEQYF. The CDR3 nucleotides read TGTGCCAGCAGCGCGTCCGGGACAGGGCTTTACGAGCAGTACTTC.

V usage is TRBV6-5 and J usage is TRBJ1-1; 9 nucleotides line up with TRBD1. J gave up 0 bases and V 6 bases, and 5 bases lay outside the gene matches. The CDR3 is made up of 15 amino acids. Germline values: CDR1 MNHEY, CDR2 SVGAGI. CDR3 loop: CASSRDRVLNTEAFF. DNA of the CDR3: TGTGCCAGCAGCCGGGACAGGGTCCTGAACACTGAAGCTTTCTTT.

The chain carries TRBV6-1 and TRBJ1-5; no definite D call. In germline, CDR1 is MNHNS, CDR2 SASEGT. Trimming removed 0 bases at V and 4 bases at J, with 10 bases between. CDR3 size: 15 residues. CDR3 bases: TGTGCCAGCAGTGAAGCCGCGGGGAGGAATCAGCCCCAGCATTTT. This sequence encodes CASSEAAGRNQPQHF.

The chain combines TRBV6-5 with TRBJ1-1; D gene ambiguous. This CDR3 region has 13 residues. Germline V gene sequence: CDR1 MNHEY, CDR2 SVGAGI. The ends were cut back, 6 bases at V and 3 bases at J, with 11 bases in the middle. The CDR3 protein is CASRMSWDTEAFF. The CDR3 region has the DNA TGTGCCAGCAGGATGAGTTGGGACACTGAAGCTTTCTTT.